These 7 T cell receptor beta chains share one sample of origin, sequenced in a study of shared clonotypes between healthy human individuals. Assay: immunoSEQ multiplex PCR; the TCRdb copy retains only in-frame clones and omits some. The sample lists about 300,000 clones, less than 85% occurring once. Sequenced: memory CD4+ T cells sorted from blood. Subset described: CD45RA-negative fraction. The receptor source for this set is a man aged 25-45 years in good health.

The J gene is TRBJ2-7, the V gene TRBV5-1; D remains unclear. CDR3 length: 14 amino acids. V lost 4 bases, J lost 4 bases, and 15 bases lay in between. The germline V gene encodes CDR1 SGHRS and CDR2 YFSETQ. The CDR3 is CASSRDLSQYEQYF. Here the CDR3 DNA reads TGCGCCAGCAGCCGAGACCTTAGCCAATACGAGCAGTACTTC.

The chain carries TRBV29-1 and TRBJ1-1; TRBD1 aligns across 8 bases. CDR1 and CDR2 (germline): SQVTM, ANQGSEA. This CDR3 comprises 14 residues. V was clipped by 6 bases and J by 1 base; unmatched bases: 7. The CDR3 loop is CSVTGGAGNTEAFF. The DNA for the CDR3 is TGCAGCGTCACAGGGGGAGCCGGGAACACTGAAGCTTTCTTT. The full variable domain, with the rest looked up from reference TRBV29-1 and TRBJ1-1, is SAVISQKPSRDICQRGTSLTIQCQVDSQVTMMFWYRQQPGQSLTLIATANQGSEATYESGFVIDKFPISRPNLTFSTLTVSNMSPEDSSIYLCSVTGGAGNTEAFFGQGTRLTVV.

CDR3 amino acids: CASRYSMPIADTQYF. The CDR3 nucleotides read TGTGCCAGCAGATACAGTATGCCAATTGCAGATACGCAGTATTTT. V is TRBV5-5 and J is TRBJ2-3; no reliable D call. Looked up from germline, CDR1 is SGHKS and CDR2 is YYEKEE (reference sequence). The CDR3 extends over 15 amino acids. Trimming stripped 5 bases from V and 4 bases from J, with 17 bases between.

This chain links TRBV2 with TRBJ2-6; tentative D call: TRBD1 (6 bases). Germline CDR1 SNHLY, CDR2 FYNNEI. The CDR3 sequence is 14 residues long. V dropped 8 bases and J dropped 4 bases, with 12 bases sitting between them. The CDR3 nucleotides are TGTGCCAGCCGACAGGTGCAAGGGGCCAACGTCCTGACTTTC. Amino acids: CASRQVQGANVLTF.

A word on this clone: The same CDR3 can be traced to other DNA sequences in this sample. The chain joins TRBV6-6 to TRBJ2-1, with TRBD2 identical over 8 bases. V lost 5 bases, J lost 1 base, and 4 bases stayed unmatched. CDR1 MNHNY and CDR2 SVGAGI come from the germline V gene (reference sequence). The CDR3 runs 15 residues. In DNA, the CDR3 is TGTGCCAGCAGTAGCGGGGGTGGATCCTACAATGAGCAGTTCTTC. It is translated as CASSSGGGSYNEQFF.

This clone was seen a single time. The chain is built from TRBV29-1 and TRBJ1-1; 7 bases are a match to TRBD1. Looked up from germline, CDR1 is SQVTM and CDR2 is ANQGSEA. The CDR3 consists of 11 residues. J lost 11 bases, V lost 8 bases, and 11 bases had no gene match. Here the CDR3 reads CSLRDSEAAFF. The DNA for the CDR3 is TGCAGCCTCCGGGACAGTGAGGCGGCTTTCTTT.

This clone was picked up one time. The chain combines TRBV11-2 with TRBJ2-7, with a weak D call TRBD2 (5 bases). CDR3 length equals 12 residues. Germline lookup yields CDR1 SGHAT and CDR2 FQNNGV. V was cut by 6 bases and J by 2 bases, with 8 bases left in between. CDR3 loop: CASRADTYEQYF. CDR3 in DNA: TGTGCCAGCAGAGCGGATACCTACGAGCAGTACTTC.